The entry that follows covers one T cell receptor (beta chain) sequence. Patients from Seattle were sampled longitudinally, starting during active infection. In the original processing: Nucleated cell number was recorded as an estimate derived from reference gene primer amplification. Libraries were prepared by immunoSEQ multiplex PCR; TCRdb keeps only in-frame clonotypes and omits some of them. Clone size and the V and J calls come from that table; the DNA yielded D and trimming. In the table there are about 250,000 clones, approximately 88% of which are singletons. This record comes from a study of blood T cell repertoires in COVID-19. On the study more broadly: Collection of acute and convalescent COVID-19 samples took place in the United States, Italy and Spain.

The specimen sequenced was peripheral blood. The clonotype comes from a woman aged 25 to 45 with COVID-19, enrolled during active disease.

The CDR3 is CASSLPGRQQYF. Here the CDR3 DNA reads TGTGCCAGCAGTTTGCCGGGTAGACAGCAGTACTTC. V and J are TRBV27 and TRBJ2-7, with D hard to call. Germline V CDR1 and CDR2: MNHEY, SMNVEV (reference sequence). The CDR3 contains 12 residues. Trimming left V 3 bases short and J 8 bases short, with 11 bases between.